This T cell receptor (beta chain) was recorded in a study of T cells in Graves' hyperthyroidism and ophthalmopathy. Not enrolled were patients with uncontrolled infection, other autoimmune disease, pregnancy or lactation. Note on this clonotype: Its cognate antigen is unknown.

The CDR3 regions of TCR beta were amplified from RNA transcripts. Primed by the HTBI set, a first-round RT-PCR was run on the TCR CDR3. One entry per CDR3 protein, called by TCRdb with MiXCR from the multiplex PCR reads. The table has roughly 500,000 distinct CDR3 sequences, around 46% seen once. From germline, CDR1 is DFQATT and CDR2 SNEGSKA (reference sequence). With V trimmed by 3 bases and J by 9 bases, 10 bases remained unmatched. This CDR3 contains 13 residues. Regarding the study as a whole: Blood held most thyroid clonotypes expanded above 0.001 frequency.

The source of this sequence is an adult woman with Graves' disease, either hyperthyroidism or ophthalmopathy (not recorded which). The sequencing input was peripheral blood or thyroid tissue (not recorded which). The gene calls are TRBV20-1 and TRBJ2-5; TRBD1 matches 7 bases. The CDR3, as DNA: TGCAGTGCTAGTGAGGACAGGTATCAGCCCCAGTACTTC. This codes for CSASEDRYQPQYF.